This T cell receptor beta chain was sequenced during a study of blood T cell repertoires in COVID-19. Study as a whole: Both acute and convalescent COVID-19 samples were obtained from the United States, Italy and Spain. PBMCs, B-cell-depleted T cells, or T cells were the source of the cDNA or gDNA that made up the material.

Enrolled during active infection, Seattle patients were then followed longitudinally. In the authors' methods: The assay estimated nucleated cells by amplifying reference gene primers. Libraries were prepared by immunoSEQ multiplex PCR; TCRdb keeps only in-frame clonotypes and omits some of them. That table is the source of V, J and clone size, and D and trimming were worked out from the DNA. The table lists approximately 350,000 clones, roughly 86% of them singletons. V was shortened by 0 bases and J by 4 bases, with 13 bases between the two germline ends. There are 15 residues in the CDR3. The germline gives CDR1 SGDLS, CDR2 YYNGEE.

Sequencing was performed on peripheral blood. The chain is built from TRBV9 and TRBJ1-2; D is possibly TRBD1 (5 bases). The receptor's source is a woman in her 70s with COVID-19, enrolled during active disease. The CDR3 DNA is TGTGCCAGCAGCGTAGCGGGGGGACTGGGCTATGGCTACACCTTC. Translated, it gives CASSVAGGLGYGYTF.